This T cell receptor (beta chain) was documented in a study of graft-versus-host responses after intestinal transplantation. About the research overall: Uniformly, recipients were administered anti-thymocyte globulin induction with subsequent tacrolimus and steroids for three to four years. Findings of the study overall: GvH clones surfaced in recipient marrow, some emerging earlier in ileum or blood.

This table comes from immunoSEQ multiplex PCR, and its TCRdb copy is limited to in-frame clones, with some not included. Of roughly 130,000 clones listed, 85% to 95% are singletons. In regard to this clone: The antigen remains undetermined.

This receptor was taken from a human donor who received an intestinal transplant. Sequenced material: unstimulated CD4+ T cells sorted from spleen or lymph node cells, taken before intestinal transplant.

The CDR3 sequence: CASSGTSGRATGELFF. The CDR3 coding sequence is TGTGCCAGCAGCGGGACTAGCGGGAGGGCCACCGGGGAGCTGTTTTTT. The chain combines TRBV9 with TRBJ2-2, with TRBD2 identical over 15 bases. Germline V gives CDR1 SGDLS, CDR2 YYNGEE. The V gene end was trimmed by 3 bases and the J gene end by 4 bases; junction bases not matched to a gene: 1. This CDR3 spans 16 amino acids.